The 20 T cell receptor beta chains given below trace back to one sample, sequenced in a study of blood T cells in healthy people across ages. Next came a second PCR, run for roughly 7 to 12 cycles, which used a sample-barcoded 5' primer along with a J-beta primer mix. MiXCR was run by TCRdb on the 5' RACE reads, yielding one entry per CDR3 protein. This sample has 630,000 or so distinct CDR3 sequences, with about 30% found just once. The source material was blood. The receptor source for this set is a woman older than 75 in good health.

There are a few counts of this clonotype. A much larger clonotype is one base distant, so this may be a read error. The chain combines TRBV20-1 with TRBJ2-1, with D possibly being TRBD1 (5 bases). Germline CDR1 DFQATT, CDR2 SNEGSKA (reference sequence). Trimming took off 0 bases at V and 10 bases at J, with 16 bases between the two ends. This CDR3 has 14 residues. The CDR3 nucleotides are TGCAGTGCTAGAGATCACCAGGGTGTCTACGAGCAGTTCTTC. Translated: CSARDHQGVYEQFF.

This clonotype was found many times. The V gene is TRBV9, the J gene TRBJ1-2; no firm D call. The germline V gene encodes CDR1 SGDLS and CDR2 YYNGEE. The CDR3 runs to 12 residues. The V and J ends lost 0 bases and 4 bases respectively, with 4 bases between them. The CDR3 region is CASSVDGYGYTF. CDR3 DNA: TGTGCCAGCAGCGTAGACGGCTATGGCTACACCTTC.

This clonotype was counted ten times or more. V usage is TRBV27 and J usage is TRBJ2-7; tentatively, D is TRBD1 (7 bases). The CDR3 extends over 16 amino acids. V gave up 0 bases and J gave up 5 bases, with 17 bases separating them. Germline V gene lookup returns CDR1 MNHEY and CDR2 SMNVEV (reference sequence). The CDR3 loop reads CASSLSGAGGFDEQYF. Written as DNA, the CDR3 is TGTGCCAGCAGTTTATCAGGGGCAGGGGGGTTCGACGAGCAGTACTTC.

The chain carries TRBV27 and TRBJ2-2; D perhaps matches TRBD1 (6 bases). Trimming removed 1 base from V and 7 bases from J, with 13 bases in between. The CDR3 totals 15 residues. Germline CDR1 reads MNHEY; CDR2 reads SMNVEV (reference sequence). Written as DNA, the CDR3 is TGTGCCAGCAGTTTATTTCTGGGGGCCGGCGGGGAGCTGTTTTTT. It translates to CASSLFLGAGGELFF.

The gene calls are TRBV15 and TRBJ2-7; D ambiguous. This CDR3 has 13 residues. The ends were cut back, 0 bases at V and 10 bases at J, with 13 bases in the middle. Germline CDR1 and CDR2: LNHNV and YYDKDF (reference sequence). CDR3 in amino acids: CATSRDGGEAQYF. The CDR3 nucleotides are TGTGCCACCAGCAGAGATGGTGGAGAAGCCCAGTACTTC.

This clonotype came up a few times. A read error is possible here, since a much larger clone lies one base away. V usage is TRBV6-5 and J usage is TRBJ1-2; D may be TRBD1 (6 bases). The germline V gene encodes CDR1 MNHEY and CDR2 SVGAGI. The ends were cut back, 5 bases at V and 8 bases at J, with 15 bases in the middle. The CDR3 has 13 amino acids. CDR3 coding DNA: TGTGCCAGCAGTAACAGACCAGACAGGGGCTACACCTTC. Translated, it gives CASSNRPDRGYTF.

This clonotype was seen a few times. Since a much larger clone is just one base distant, this may be a read error. This sequence joins TRBV7-2 and TRBJ2-7, with 8 nucleotides matching TRBD2. The CDR3 runs to 17 residues. Germline CDR1 reads SGHTA; CDR2 reads FQGNSA. DNA for the CDR3: TGTGCCAGCAGCTTAGCGGTTCGGCGGGGGGCCGCGTACGAGCGGTACTTC. Its translation is CASSLAVRRGAAYERYF. The variable domain in full, with the rest retrieved from reference TRBV7-2 and TRBJ2-7, is GAGVSQSPSNKVTEKGKDVELRCDPISGHTALYWYRQSLGQGLEFLIYFQGNSAPDKSGLPSDRFSAERTGGSVSTLTIQRTQQEDSAVYLCASSLAVRRGAAYERYFGPGTRLTVT.

Details on this clonotype: This is likely a read error, given that the CDR3 carries no conserved phenylalanine or tryptophan at its end. The chain is built from TRBV20-1 and TRBJ2-1; TRBD2 aligns across 8 bases. CDR3 length equals 13 residues. From germline, CDR1 is DFQATT and CDR2 SNEGSKA (reference sequence). CDR3 amino acids: CRARLAGYNEQFV. Written as DNA, the CDR3 is TGCAGGGCTAGGTTAGCGGGGTACAATGAGCAGTTCGTC.

This clonotype was picked up many times. This rearrangement joins TRBV5-1 to TRBJ2-1; 11 bases map to TRBD2. CDR1 SGHRS and CDR2 YFSETQ come from the germline V gene. V shed 4 bases and J 4 bases; nucleotides not matched to a gene: 4. The CDR3 is 15 residues long. The DNA for the CDR3 is TGCGCCAGCAGCGACACTAGCGGGGGTTACAATGAGCAGTTCTTC. Amino acids: CASSDTSGGYNEQFF.

With respect to this clonotype: With a much larger clone just one base away, this may be a read error. The V gene is TRBV2, the J gene TRBJ2-1; 7 bases match TRBD1. Unmatched junction bases numbered 2, after V lost 4 bases and J lost 5 bases. Germline CDR1 is SNHLY and CDR2 is FYNNEI. This CDR3 spans 13 amino acids. The CDR3 DNA sequence: TGTGCCAGCAGTGGGGGACAGAACAATGAGCAGTTCTTC. Residues: CASSGGQNNEQFF.

This clonotype was counted many times. CDR3 sequence reads: CASSYGMKYEQYF. In DNA, the CDR3 is TGTGCCAGCAGTTACGGGATGAAGTACGAGCAGTACTTC. The chain uses TRBV6-5 and TRBJ2-7; D gene unclear. Per germline, CDR1 MNHEY and CDR2 SVGAGI. V was clipped by 2 bases and J by 4 bases, with 9 bases between them. This CDR3 has 13 amino acids.

This clonotype was picked up many times. V usage is TRBV2 and J usage is TRBJ2-3; 8 bases are shared with TRBD2. The germline CDR1 and CDR2 sequences are SNHLY and FYNNEI. J gave up 3 bases and V 5 bases, and 7 bases lay outside the gene matches. This CDR3 region has 15 residues. CDR3 sequence (DNA): TGTGCCAGCAGTTACGGGGGGGCCTCGACAGATACGCAGTATTTT. This gives the protein CASSYGGASTDTQYF.

Note on this clonotype: Being one base from a much bigger clone, this may be a read error. The V and J genes are TRBV20-1 and TRBJ2-7, with TRBD1 identical over 10 bases. Germline V gene data show CDR1 as DFQATT and CDR2 as SNEGSKA (reference sequence). The CDR3 consists of 14 residues. V dropped 4 bases and J dropped 3; count of bases not matched to a gene: 6. This chain's CDR3 is CSATRQGASYEQYF. The DNA for the CDR3 is TGCAGTGCTACCAGACAGGGGGCGAGCTACGAGCAGTACTTC.

This clonotype came up many times. V and J are TRBV20-1 and TRBJ1-1; 7 nucleotides agree with TRBD1. CDR1 is DFQATT and CDR2 is SNEGSKA in the germline V gene (reference sequence). V gave up 5 bases and J gave up 3 bases; unmatched junction bases: 12. The CDR3 length is 15 residues. CDR3 in amino acids: CSASRQGGYYTEAFF. The CDR3 bases are TGCAGTGCTTCACGACAGGGAGGTTATTACACTGAAGCTTTCTTT.

This clonotype was recorded many times. The chain joins TRBV20-1 to TRBJ1-6; no clear D gene. The V gene's germline CDR1 is DFQATT and CDR2 SNEGSKA (reference sequence). CDR3 length equals 13 residues. Deletions cut 0 bases from V and 10 bases from J, with 10 bases between. CDR3 sequence: CSARDVGISPLHF. Written as DNA, the CDR3 is TGCAGTGCTAGAGATGTAGGGATCTCACCCCTCCACTTT.

This chain connects TRBV28 to TRBJ1-6; the D is unclear. The V gene's germline CDR1 is MDHEN and CDR2 SYDVKM. This CDR3 is 14 amino acids long. Trimming pared 7 bases from V and 7 bases from J, leaving 14 bases between. The CDR3, as DNA: TGTGCCAGCACCTCAGAGGGCCCCAATTCACCCCTCCACTTT. Residues: CASTSEGPNSPLHF.

This clonotype was recorded many times. The chain recombines TRBV20-1 with TRBJ1-6; D is uncertain. Germline CDR1 reads DFQATT; CDR2 reads SNEGSKA (reference sequence). The CDR3 contains 16 residues. V gave up 1 base and J gave up 11 bases, with 21 bases separating them. The DNA for the CDR3 is TGCAGTGCTAGAGCCCTCACCGTGGAAACGGGGACACCCCTCCACTTT. The encoded protein is CSARALTVETGTPLHF.

A note on this clonotype: This could be a read error, since a much larger clone is one nucleotide away. This chain uses TRBV20-1 with TRBJ2-3; TRBD2 matches at 7 bases. CDR1 and CDR2 from the germline V gene are DFQATT and SNEGSKA (reference sequence). The CDR3 loop spans 13 amino acids. With 3 bases clipped from V and 4 bases from J, the junction kept 4 bases outside the gene matches. The CDR3 region has the DNA TGCAGTGCTAGCGGGGGGTACGCAGATACGCAGTATTTT. This encodes CSASGGYADTQYF.

This clonotype was seen at least ten times. J is TRBJ2-5 and V is TRBV6-1, with D hard to call. The V and J ends lost 2 bases and 4 bases respectively, with 14 bases between them. Germline CDR1 and CDR2: MNHNS and SASEGT. The CDR3 contains 15 residues. The CDR3 DNA is TGTGCCAGCAGTGAAAGTATCCTCAGAGGAGAGACCCAGTACTTC. Translating it yields CASSESILRGETQYF.

This clonotype occurred many times. The V gene is TRBV29-1, the J gene TRBJ2-7; 8 nucleotides line up with TRBD2. The CDR3 covers 14 residues. The germline V gene encodes CDR1 SQVTM and CDR2 ANQGSEA. Unmatched junction bases numbered 10, after V lost 7 bases and J lost 2 bases. The CDR3: CSARGGTGPYEQYF. DNA of the CDR3: TGCAGCGCCCGGGGGGGGACGGGCCCCTACGAGCAGTACTTC.